This T cell receptor beta chain is drawn from a study of blood T cell repertoires in COVID-19. About the study: PBMCs, B-cell-depleted T cells, or T cells were the source of the cDNA or gDNA that made up the material.

On this clone: Other DNA sequences in the sample encode the same CDR3.

As originally analysed: For nucleated cells, counts were estimated from reference gene primer amplification. Libraries were prepared by immunoSEQ multiplex PCR; TCRdb keeps only in-frame clonotypes and omits some of them. V and J calls and clone size follow that table, whereas D and trimming were derived from the DNA. The repertoire holds roughly 260,000 clones, more than 90% seen once, with 2.5% to 3% in the top ten. Seattle-derived patients entered the study during active infection and were followed longitudinally. Germline CDR1 and CDR2: MNHNS and SASEGT. The CDR3 covers 14 residues. With V trimmed by 1 base and J by 3 bases, 3 bases remained unmatched.

Sequencing input: peripheral blood. The receptor was isolated from a person between 18 and 30 years old with COVID-19, enrolled during active disease. This chain joins TRBV6-1 and TRBJ2-7; 7 bases map to TRBD2. The CDR3 DNA is TGTGCCAGCAGTGAAGTAGGCGGGAGCTACGAGCAGTACTTC. Its translation: CASSEVGGSYEQYF.